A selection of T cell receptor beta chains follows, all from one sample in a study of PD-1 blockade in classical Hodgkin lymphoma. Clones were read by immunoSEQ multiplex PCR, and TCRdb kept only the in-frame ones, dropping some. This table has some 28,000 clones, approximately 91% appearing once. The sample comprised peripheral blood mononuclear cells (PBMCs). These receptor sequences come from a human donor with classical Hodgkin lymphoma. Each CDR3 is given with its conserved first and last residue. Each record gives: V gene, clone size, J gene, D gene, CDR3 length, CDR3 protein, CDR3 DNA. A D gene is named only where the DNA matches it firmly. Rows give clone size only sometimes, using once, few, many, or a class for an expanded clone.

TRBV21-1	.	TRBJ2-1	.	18	CASSRRDLPLTPYNEQFF	TGTGCCAGCAGCCGCCGGGACCTCCCCCTCACCCCCTACAATGAGCAGTTCTTC
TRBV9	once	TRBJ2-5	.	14	CASSGTGSGKTQYF	TGTGCCAGCAGCGGTACAGGGTCCGGGAAGACCCAGTACTTC
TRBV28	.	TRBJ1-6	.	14	CASSLRTVNSPLHF	TGTGCCAGCAGCCTCAGAACAGTTAATTCACCCCTCCACTTT
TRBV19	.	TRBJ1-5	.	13	CASSISWDQPQHF	TGTGCCAGTAGTATATCGTGGGATCAGCCCCAGCATTTT
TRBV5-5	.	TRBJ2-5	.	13	CASSFRSQETQYF	TGTGCCAGCAGCTTCCGCAGTCAAGAGACCCAGTACTTC
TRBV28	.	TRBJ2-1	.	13	CASTTGGYGEQFF	TGTGCCAGCACCACTGGAGGGTACGGTGAGCAGTTCTTC
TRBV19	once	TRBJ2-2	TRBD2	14	CATAGLINTGELFF	TGTGCCACAGCGGGGCTGATAAACACCGGGGAGCTGTTTTTT
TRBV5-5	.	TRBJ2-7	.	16	CASSLAYDWSLGEQYF	TGTGCCAGCAGCTTGGCCTACGACTGGAGTCTAGGGGAGCAGTACTTC
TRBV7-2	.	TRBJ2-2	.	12	CASSPLTGELFF	TGTGCCAGCAGCCCCCTCACCGGGGAGCTGTTTTTT
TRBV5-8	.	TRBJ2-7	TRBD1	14	CASSRLFRGTEQYF	TGTGCCAGCAGCCGTTTGTTCAGGGGGACAGAGCAGTACTTC
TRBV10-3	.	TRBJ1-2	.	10	CAIRSPGYTF	TGTGCCATCAGGAGCCCCGGCTACACCTTC
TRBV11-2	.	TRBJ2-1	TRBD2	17	CASSLDSSGRAGNEQFF	TGTGCCAGCAGCTTAGACTCTAGCGGGAGGGCCGGTAATGAGCAGTTCTTC
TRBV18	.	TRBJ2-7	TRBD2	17	CASSYGTSGRRSYEQYF	TGTGCCAGCTCATACGGGACTAGCGGGAGAAGGTCCTACGAGCAGTACTTC
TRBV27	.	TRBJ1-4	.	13	CASSPGTGEKLFF	TGTGCCAGCAGTCCTGGGACTGGTGAAAAACTGTTTTTT
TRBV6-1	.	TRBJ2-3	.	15	CASSTDSGGTDTQYF	TGTGCCAGCAGTACGGACTCAGGGGGCACAGATACGCAGTATTTT
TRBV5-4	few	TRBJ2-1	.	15	CASSLAPGGYNEQFF	TGTGCCAGCAGCTTGGCCCCCGGAGGTTACAATGAGCAGTTCTTC